The 27 T cell receptor beta chains presented below share a single source sample, sequenced in a study of response to subunit inactivated influenza vaccine. TCRdb independently ran MiXCR on the RT-PCR reads; one entry per CDR3 protein. The sample carries roughly 620,000 distinct CDR3 sequences, 11% recorded once. These data were also reused for a study on T cells expressing NK-cell markers. That study adds: Production of TCR beta cDNA relied on 5'RACE template switching with UMIs.

The sample consisted of PBMCs from blood, taken on the day of vaccination. The receptor source for this set is a man aged 50 to 59 who received an inactivated influenza vaccine.

This clonotype was picked up a small number of times. This rearrangement joins TRBV7-9 to TRBJ2-7, with 8 positions matching TRBD1. V trimming: 5 bases; J trimming: 2 bases; junction bases outside the gene matches: 5. This CDR3 comprises 14 residues. Per the germline V gene, CDR1 is SEHNR and CDR2 is FQNEAQ (reference sequence). CDR3 protein: CASSQGTGPYEQYF. The CDR3 DNA sequence: TGTGCCAGCAGCCAGGGGACAGGCCCCTACGAGCAGTACTTC. Complete variable domain (other parts from reference TRBV7-9 and TRBJ2-7): DTGVSQNPRHKITKRGQNVTFRCDPISEHNRLYWYRQTLGQGPEFLTYFQNEAQLEKSRLLSDRFSAERPKGSFSTLEIQRTEQGDSAMYLCASSQGTGPYEQYFGPGTRLTVT.

The chain has TRBV20-1 and TRBJ2-7, with D hard to call. The CDR3 length is 13 residues. V lost 6 bases to trimming and J lost 6 bases, with 18 bases between them. From germline, CDR1 is DFQATT and CDR2 SNEGSKA (reference sequence). CDR3 amino acids: CSAHRAAILEQYF. In nucleotides, the CDR3 is TGCAGTGCCCACCGGGCGGCGATCCTCGAGCAGTACTTC.

CDR3 protein: CASSQRGTYGQPQHF. CDR3 nucleotide sequence: TGTGCCAGCAGCCAAAGGGGTACATACGGTCAGCCCCAGCATTTT. The chain links TRBV3-1 to TRBJ1-5; perhaps TRBD1 as D (5 bases). Trimming cost V 2 bases and J 6 bases, with 14 bases left between them. CDR1 is LGHDT, CDR2 YNNKEL, per germline (reference sequence). The CDR3 sequence is 15 residues long.

The genes are TRBV3-1 and TRBJ1-3, with 10 bases matching TRBD1. This CDR3 has 16 residues. The J segment lost 8 bases and the V segment lost 4 bases, leaving 11 bases of the junction unmatched. CDR1 is LGHDT, CDR2 YNNKEL, per germline (reference sequence). The CDR3 nucleotides are TGTGCCAGCAGCCGGTGGACAGGGGGAGTCTCTTACACCATATATTTT. Amino acid sequence: CASSRWTGGVSYTIYF.

The J gene is TRBJ2-7, the V gene TRBV7-9; 10 positions match TRBD2. The CDR3 contains 15 residues. Germline CDR1 SEHNR, CDR2 FQNEAQ (reference sequence). Trimming took 6 bases from V and 4 from J; bases not matched to a gene: 9. In nucleotides, the CDR3 is TGTGCCAGCAGTATCCTAGCTAGCGGGAGTTACGAGCAGTACTTC. Translation: CASSILASGSYEQYF.

The genes are TRBV29-1 and TRBJ2-2; a weak D match, TRBD2 (6 bases). CDR3 size: 16 residues. Between the trimmed V and J ends, which lost 0 bases and 6 bases, there was a span of 17 bases. From germline, CDR1 is SQVTM and CDR2 ANQGSEA. The chain's CDR3 is CSVEDRLGGEAGELFF. CDR3 DNA sequence: TGCAGCGTTGAAGATCGGTTGGGGGGAGAAGCCGGGGAGCTGTTTTTT.

V usage is TRBV2 and J usage is TRBJ1-5; TRBD1 aligns across 7 bases. Germline CDR1 and CDR2: SNHLY and FYNNEI. The CDR3 spans 15 residues. The ends lost 1 base at V and 4 bases at J; junction bases unmatched: 4. The CDR3 loop reads CASSEGQGWNQPQHF. Written as DNA, the CDR3 is TGTGCCAGCAGTGAAGGACAGGGATGGAATCAGCCCCAGCATTTT.

This clonotype was observed at least ten times. The V gene is TRBV10-3, the J gene TRBJ2-5; D remains unclear. Germline CDR1 is ENHRY and CDR2 is SYGVKD. There are 11 residues in the CDR3. V dropped 3 bases and J dropped 4 bases, with 3 bases sitting between them. For the CDR3, the DNA is TGTGCCATCAGTGACGGAGAGACCCAGTACTTC. Amino acids: CAISDGETQYF.

The chain combines TRBV12-3 or TRBV12-4 with TRBJ2-2; D possibly uses TRBD1 or TRBD2 (5 bases each). V lost 4 bases, J lost 4 bases, and 7 bases lay in between. CDR3 length: 13 amino acids. CDR3: CASSWGSTGELFF. The DNA of the CDR3 is TGTGCCAGCAGTTGGGGGTCCACCGGGGAGCTGTTTTTT.

The chain employs TRBV12-3 or TRBV12-4 and TRBJ1-1; 8 bases agree with TRBD1. The CDR3 extends over 13 amino acids. V lost 8 bases to trimming and J lost 3 bases; unmatched junction nucleotides: 5. The CDR3 DNA is TGTGCCAGCGGTCAGGGGGCAGACACTGAAGCTTTCTTT. This encodes CASGQGADTEAFF.

J is TRBJ2-5 and V is TRBV4-3; TRBD1 agrees at 7 bases. Germline loops: CDR1 LGHNA, CDR2 YSLEER. The CDR3 has 16 residues. The trim removed 0 bases at V and 5 bases at J, leaving 9 bases unmatched. The DNA for the CDR3 is TGCGCCAGCAGCCAAGATTACAGGGGATTGCAGGAGACCCAGTACTTC. Translation gives CASSQDYRGLQETQYF.

This clonotype has just a few counts. V usage is TRBV19 and J usage is TRBJ2-7, with D possibly TRBD2 on 5 matching bases. The CDR3 is made up of 13 amino acids. Trimming took off 5 bases at V and 0 bases at J, with 8 bases between the two ends. Germline CDR1 reads LNHDA; CDR2 reads SQIVND (reference sequence). The CDR3 region is CASSFGISYEQYF. The CDR3 DNA sequence: TGTGCCAGTAGTTTCGGGATCTCCTACGAGCAGTACTTC.

The J gene is TRBJ2-7, the V gene TRBV20-1, with D possibly TRBD2 on 6 matching bases. The CDR3 spans 12 residues. Germline V gene lookup returns CDR1 DFQATT and CDR2 SNEGSKA (reference sequence). V was clipped by 3 bases and J by 3 bases, with 9 bases between them. Written as DNA, the CDR3 is TGCAGTGCTAGCGGGGGAATCTACGAGCAGTACTTC. It specifies CSASGGIYEQYF.

In this sample, this clonotype turned up a few times. This sequence joins TRBV7-2 and TRBJ2-5, with D maybe TRBD2 (6 bases). Per germline, CDR1 SGHTA and CDR2 FQGNSA. The CDR3 is 15 amino acids. V was clipped by 6 bases and J by 2 bases, with 16 bases between them. CDR3 DNA: TGTGCCAGCAGTTCAACAGGTAGCGGTCAAGAGACCCAGTACTTC. It is translated as CASSSTGSGQETQYF.

This clonotype was observed a few times. This chain links TRBV3-1 with TRBJ2-1, with 9 bases fitting TRBD2. The CDR3 consists of 19 residues. Germline CDR1 LGHDT, CDR2 YNNKEL (reference sequence). The ends lost 3 bases at V and 6 bases at J; junction bases unmatched: 18. CDR3 coding DNA: TGTGCCAGCAGCCAGCGGGGACCCTCGAGCGGGAGGAGATCCAATGAGCAGTTCTTC. This gives the protein CASSQRGPSSGRRSNEQFF.

The CDR3 DNA sequence: TGCGCCACCTTGGACAGGTCCTACGAGCAGTACTTC. Translation gives CATLDRSYEQYF. The V and J genes are TRBV10-2 and TRBJ2-7; 7 positions agree with TRBD1. With 10 bases clipped from V and 1 base from J, the junction kept 4 bases outside the gene matches. Germline CDR1 and CDR2: WSHSY and SAAADI. This CDR3 region has 12 residues.

This clonotype appeared a few times. The rearrangement links TRBV24-1 to TRBJ2-1, with 13 positions matching TRBD2. From germline, CDR1 is KGHDR and CDR2 SFDVKD. The CDR3 is made up of 17 amino acids. The J segment lost 3 bases and the V segment lost 1 base, leaving 2 bases of the junction unmatched. Here the CDR3 DNA reads TGTGCCACCAGTGATTTTCGGACTAGCGGGGGCTACAATGAGCAGTTCTTC. Its protein is CATSDFRTSGGYNEQFF.

This clonotype appeared a few times. The rearrangement joins TRBV29-1 to TRBJ2-2; D might be TRBD1 or TRBD2, each matching 5 bases. The CDR3 covers 15 residues. Germline V gene lookup returns CDR1 SQVTM and CDR2 ANQGSEA. V was pared by 1 base and J by 4 bases, with 13 bases between. This CDR3 is CSVEAPGTRTGELFF. CDR3 coding DNA: TGCAGCGTTGAAGCACCGGGGACCCGCACCGGGGAGCTGTTTTTT.

The chain recombines TRBV6-2 or TRBV6-3 with TRBJ1-1, with a weak D call TRBD1 (6 bases). The CDR3 has 15 residues. V lost 5 bases to trimming and J lost 4 bases, with 17 bases between them. Germline CDR1 MNHEY, CDR2 SVGEGT. CDR3 nucleotide sequence: TGTGCCAGCAGTCCCCCATGGGGGCTGGGCACTGAAGCTTTCTTT. This translates into CASSPPWGLGTEAFF.

This clonotype was picked up many times. The J gene is TRBJ2-5, the V gene TRBV7-9; 9 nucleotides agree with TRBD1. The CDR3 contains 14 residues. Germline V lookup: CDR1 SEHNR, CDR2 FQNEAQ (reference sequence). Losses at the gene ends were 1 base for V and 10 bases for J; bases not matched to a gene: 7. The CDR3 DNA follows: TGTGCCAGCAGCTTAGACCGGACAGGGGACCTCCAGTACTTC. It codes for CASSLDRTGDLQYF.

The gene calls are TRBV5-6 and TRBJ2-1; 15 nucleotides match TRBD2. In germline, CDR1 is SGHDT, CDR2 YYEEEE. Trimming cost V 4 bases and J 8 bases; bases outside gene matches: 7. The CDR3 has 16 amino acids. CDR3 DNA: TGTGCCAGCAGCCGAGGACTAGCGGGGGGGCTGGATGAGCAGTTCTTC. Its protein product is CASSRGLAGGLDEQFF.

This clonotype was seen a handful of times. This chain uses TRBV28 with TRBJ2-7; 9 bases map to TRBD1. Germline loops: CDR1 MDHEN, CDR2 SYDVKM. The trim removed 5 bases at V and 3 bases at J, leaving 8 bases unmatched. This CDR3 spans 15 amino acids. CDR3 coding DNA: TGTGCCAGCAGTGTCTCCGGGACAGGGCTCTACGAGCAGTACTTC. Protein sequence: CASSVSGTGLYEQYF.

This clonotype was seen once. V is TRBV5-1 and J is TRBJ2-3, with 7 bases that match TRBD1. The CDR3 extends over 14 amino acids. CDR1 and CDR2 (germline): SGHRS, YFSETQ. Trimming cost V 6 bases and J 0 bases; bases outside gene matches: 4. CDR3 residues: CASNKGQSTDTQYF. The CDR3 region has the DNA TGCGCCAGCAACAAGGGACAGAGCACAGATACGCAGTATTTT.

The chain combines TRBV5-6 with TRBJ2-7; possible D gene TRBD1, 5 bases. The CDR3 has 14 amino acids. V gave up 1 base and J gave up 3 bases, with 11 bases separating them. The germline V gene encodes CDR1 SGHDT and CDR2 YYEEEE. The CDR3 nucleotides read TGTGCCAGCAGCTTGTGGCAGGGAAACTACGAGCAGTACTTC. This sequence encodes CASSLWQGNYEQYF.

This clonotype was counted only a few times. This chain links TRBV6-2 or TRBV6-3 with TRBJ2-4; TRBD1 matches at 9 bases. This CDR3 has 14 residues. Germline V gene lookup returns CDR1 MNHEY and CDR2 SVGEGT. V was clipped by 8 bases and J by 6 bases; unmatched bases: 8. CDR3 in amino acids: CASQKSTGGNIQYF. CDR3 bases: TGTGCCAGCCAAAAATCGACAGGGGGAAACATTCAGTACTTC.

The genes are TRBV20-1 and TRBJ2-7; TRBD1 is a possible D gene (5 bases). The germline V gene has CDR1 DFQATT and CDR2 SNEGSKA (reference sequence). This CDR3 comprises 13 residues. Between the trimmed V and J ends, which lost 5 bases and 0 bases, there was a span of 11 bases. Written as DNA, the CDR3 is TGCAGTGCTCGACAGCCGAACTCCTACGAGCAGTACTTC. Its protein product is CSARQPNSYEQYF.

In its sample, this clonotype was seen a few times. This chain joins TRBV20-1 and TRBJ2-3, with 7 bases matching TRBD2. The germline V gene encodes CDR1 DFQATT and CDR2 SNEGSKA (reference sequence). V lost 6 bases and J lost 0; bases outside the gene matches: 18. The CDR3 consists of 18 residues. The CDR3 DNA follows: TGCAGTGCCCGGGGCGGGGCGGGAGAGGGGACTAGCACAGATACGCAGTATTTT. Protein: CSARGGAGEGTSTDTQYF.